Following are 18 T cell receptor beta chains from one sample sequenced in a study of cytomegalovirus exposure and HLA in healthy donors. Both 60 Vbeta primers and 13 Jbeta primers went into the PCR. Only in-frame clones appear in the TCRdb table, and some are missing; sequencing was by immunoSEQ multiplex PCR. This sample's table reports about 160,000 clones. Sequenced material: PBMCs. The origin of the receptors is a woman aged 55-70 years in good health and CMV-seronegative.

The chain couples TRBV2 to TRBJ2-5; D is unresolved. The germline CDR1 and CDR2 sequences are SNHLY and FYNNEI. Between the trimmed V and J ends, which lost 6 bases and 6 bases, there was a span of 14 bases. The CDR3 runs to 13 residues. CDR3 amino acids: CASSGDQLKTQYF. The DNA for the CDR3 is TGTGCCAGCAGCGGAGACCAACTAAAGACCCAGTACTTC.

The J gene is TRBJ1-6, the V gene TRBV2, with a weak D call TRBD1 (5 bases). The V end was cut by 6 bases, the J end by 3 bases, with 12 bases between. CDR3 length: 15 residues. Germline CDR1 reads SNHLY; CDR2 reads FYNNEI. The DNA of the CDR3 is TGTGCCAGCAGAAGAACAGGAGACTATAATTCACCCCTCCACTTT. Protein: CASRRTGDYNSPLHF.

The genes are TRBV9 and TRBJ2-7; no definite D call. The V and J ends lost 4 bases and 0 bases respectively, with 11 bases between them. There are 14 residues in the CDR3. CDR1 is SGDLS, CDR2 YYNGEE, per germline. DNA of the CDR3: TGTGCCAGCAGCTACTCCGGTTACTCCTACGAGCAGTACTTC. Encoded protein: CASSYSGYSYEQYF.

As concerns this clone: At one end the junction does not follow the germline gene, possibly because of a read error. The chain recombines TRBV2 with TRBJ1-5; 7 positions match TRBD1. The length of the CDR3 is 14 residues. Germline-derived CDR1 and CDR2 are SNHLY and FYNNEI. The CDR3 DNA is TGTGCCAGCAGGGAAGGGACAGCTGATCAGCCCCAGCATTTT. Its protein is CASREGTADQPQHF.

The chain carries TRBV25-1 and TRBJ2-3, with D possibly TRBD1 on 6 matching bases. V gave up 4 bases and J gave up 9 bases, with 14 bases separating them. CDR1 and CDR2 from the germline V gene are MGHDK and SYGVNS. The CDR3 length is 13 residues. The CDR3 sequence: CASSGTSQGTQYF. The CDR3 bases are TGTGCCAGCAGTGGGACTTCCCAGGGGACGCAGTATTTT.

The V call is TRBV7-8, the J call TRBJ2-7; 9 bases line up with TRBD1. Trimming cost V 5 bases and J 3 bases; bases outside gene matches: 5. The CDR3 contains 14 residues. Germline CDR1 and CDR2: SGHVS and FQNEAQ. The CDR3, as DNA: TGTGCCAGCAGCGGGACAGGGAGGGACTACGAGCAGTACTTC. Its protein product is CASSGTGRDYEQYF.

This chain uses TRBV2 with TRBJ2-7; maybe TRBD1 (5 bases). V was pared by 3 bases and J by 3 bases, with 9 bases between. The CDR3 has 13 residues. Germline V gives CDR1 SNHLY, CDR2 FYNNEI. CDR3 residues: CASSELQGYEQYF. For the CDR3, the DNA is TGTGCCAGCAGTGAGCTCCAGGGCTACGAGCAGTACTTC.

The gene calls are TRBV4-2 and TRBJ1-5; D is perhaps TRBD1 (5 bases). V gave up 5 bases and J gave up 4 bases, with 18 bases separating them. The CDR3 totals 16 residues. Per the germline V gene, CDR1 is LGHNA and CDR2 is YNFKEQ. CDR3 amino acids: CASSGDSGTLNQPQHF. CDR3 nucleotide sequence: TGTGCCAGCAGCGGAGATAGTGGGACTTTAAATCAGCCCCAGCATTTT.

The rearrangement uses TRBV7-8 and TRBJ2-5, with TRBD2 matching over 8 bases. The end of the DNA aligns better with TRBJ2-7, so the J call may be wrong. Germline V gives CDR1 SGHVS, CDR2 FQNEAQ. The length of the CDR3 is 15 residues. CDR3 DNA sequence: TGTGCCAGCAGCCCAGCGGGAGCCAAGACCTACGAGCAGTACTTC. Translating it yields CASSPAGAKTYEQYF.

The chain links TRBV5-5 to TRBJ1-1; 10 positions agree with TRBD1. The CDR3 consists of 15 residues. CDR1 and CDR2 (germline): SGHKS, YYEKEE (reference sequence). V was pared by 3 bases and J by 1 base, with 3 bases of the junction left unmatched. CDR3 region: CASSWGDRGNTEAFF. DNA of the CDR3: TGTGCCAGCAGCTGGGGGGACAGGGGGAACACTGAAGCTTTCTTT.

The chain joins TRBV7-9 to TRBJ1-3; weak D call: TRBD1 (6 bases). Germline CDR1 is SEHNR and CDR2 is FQNEAQ (reference sequence). The V end lost 5 bases, the J end lost 4 bases, and 15 bases lay between the germline ends. This CDR3 region has 15 residues. The CDR3 DNA follows: TGTGCCAGCAGCGCCCGGACAGCGCTGGGAAACACCATATATTTT. Translated, it gives CASSARTALGNTIYF.

This chain links TRBV6-5 with TRBJ1-2; no firm D call. Germline V gene sequence: CDR1 MNHEY, CDR2 SVGAGI. This CDR3 region has 13 residues. Trimming stripped 6 bases from V and 4 bases from J, with 12 bases between. As DNA, the CDR3 is TGTGCCAGCAGCGTCGGGGAGAGCTATGGCTACACCTTC. Translated, it gives CASSVGESYGYTF.

The chain recombines TRBV5-4 with TRBJ1-4; tentative D call: TRBD1 (5 bases). The germline V gene encodes CDR1 SGHNT and CDR2 YYREEE (reference sequence). With 1 base removed from V and 11 bases from J, the gap between germline ends came to 24 bases. This CDR3 has 17 amino acids. CDR3 nucleotide sequence: TGTGCCAGCAGCTTGATTAAGCCGGCGTCCGGGGGTGGTAAACTGTTTTTT. It translates to CASSLIKPASGGGKLFF.

The chain carries TRBV7-9 and TRBJ1-1, with unresolved D. Germline loops: CDR1 SEHNR, CDR2 FQNEAQ (reference sequence). The CDR3 loop spans 15 amino acids. Trimming took off 2 bases at V and 1 base at J, with 11 bases between the two ends. The CDR3 DNA sequence: TGTGCCAGCAGCTTATTGCCGGGGAGGAACACTGAAGCTTTCTTT. Its protein is CASSLLPGRNTEAFF.

Turning to this clone: At one end the junction does not follow the germline gene, possibly because of a read error. V and J are TRBV6-1 and TRBJ1-2, with D possibly TRBD1 on 6 matching bases. The CDR3 runs 15 residues. Per the germline V gene, CDR1 is MNHNS and CDR2 is SASEGT. The CDR3 DNA reads TGTGCCAGCAGTGAAGAGGGGTTCAGGGGTTATGGCTACGCCTTC. Encoded protein: CASSEEGFRGYGYAF.

The chain joins TRBV29-1 to TRBJ1-1; tentatively, D is TRBD1 (5 bases). Per the germline V gene, CDR1 is SQVTM and CDR2 is ANQGSEA. The CDR3 spans 12 residues. The CDR3: CSSGGVGTEAFF. Written as DNA, the CDR3 is TGCAGTTCCGGGGGGGTAGGCACTGAAGCTTTCTTT.

As concerns this clone: The sample carries other DNA sequences with the same CDR3. The V gene is TRBV27, the J gene TRBJ2-3; TRBD1 aligns across 8 bases. V was clipped by 5 bases and J by 2 bases; unmatched bases: 6. CDR1 MNHEY and CDR2 SMNVEV come from the germline V gene (reference sequence). The CDR3 covers 15 residues. The CDR3 sequence: CASSRDRTSTDTQYF. The CDR3 DNA is TGTGCCAGCAGTCGGGACAGGACATCCACAGATACGCAGTATTTT.

The chain couples TRBV2 to TRBJ2-2, with TRBD1 identical over 9 bases. The ends lost 8 bases at V and 6 bases at J; junction bases unmatched: 10. The CDR3 sequence is 15 residues long. Germline V lookup: CDR1 SNHLY, CDR2 FYNNEI. CDR3 sequence: CASSRQGDRSGELFF. The CDR3 DNA is TGTGCCAGCTCCAGACAGGGGGATCGCTCCGGGGAGCTGTTTTTT.